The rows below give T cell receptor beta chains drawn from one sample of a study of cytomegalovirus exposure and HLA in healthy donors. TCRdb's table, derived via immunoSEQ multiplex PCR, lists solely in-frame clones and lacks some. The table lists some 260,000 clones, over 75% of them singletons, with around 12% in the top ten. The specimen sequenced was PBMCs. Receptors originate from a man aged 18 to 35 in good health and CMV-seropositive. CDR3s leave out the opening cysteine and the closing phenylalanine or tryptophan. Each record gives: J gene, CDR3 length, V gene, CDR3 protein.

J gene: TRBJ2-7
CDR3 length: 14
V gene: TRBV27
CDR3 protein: ASSPRQGLETYEQY

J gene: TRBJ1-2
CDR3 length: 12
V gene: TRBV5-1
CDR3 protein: ASSLPGTNYGYT

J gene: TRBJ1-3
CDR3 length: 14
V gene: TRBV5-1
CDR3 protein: ASSLAPTFSGNTIY

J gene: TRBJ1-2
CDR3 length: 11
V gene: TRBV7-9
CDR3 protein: ASSKDRAPGYT

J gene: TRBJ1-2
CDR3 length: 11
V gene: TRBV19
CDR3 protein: ASSIGANYGYT

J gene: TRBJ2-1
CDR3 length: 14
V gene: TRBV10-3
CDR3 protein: AIFPSAGGSYNEQF

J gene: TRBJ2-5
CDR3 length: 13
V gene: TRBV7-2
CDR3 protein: ASDEWGTYQETQY

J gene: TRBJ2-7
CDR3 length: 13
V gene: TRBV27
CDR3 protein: ASSLGTGPSYEQY

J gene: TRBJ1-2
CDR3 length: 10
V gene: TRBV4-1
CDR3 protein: ASSHDDPGYT

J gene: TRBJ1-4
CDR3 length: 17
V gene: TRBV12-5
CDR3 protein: ASGLPPPRGNATNEKLF

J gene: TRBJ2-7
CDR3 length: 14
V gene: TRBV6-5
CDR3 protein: ASSWGVSGSQYEQY

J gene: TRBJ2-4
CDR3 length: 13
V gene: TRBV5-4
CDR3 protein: ASSLQGASKNIQY

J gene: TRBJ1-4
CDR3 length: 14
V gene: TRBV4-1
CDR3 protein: ASSPLGDRFGEKLF

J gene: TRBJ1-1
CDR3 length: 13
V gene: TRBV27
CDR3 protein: ASSLWGQGGTEAF

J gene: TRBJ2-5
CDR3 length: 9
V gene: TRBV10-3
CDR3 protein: AISERETQY

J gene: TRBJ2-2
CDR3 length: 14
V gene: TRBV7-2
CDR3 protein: ASSSGSGNSAGELF

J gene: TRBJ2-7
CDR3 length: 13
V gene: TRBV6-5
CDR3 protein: ASSSRDRGSYEQY

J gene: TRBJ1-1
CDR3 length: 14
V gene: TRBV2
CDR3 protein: ASRDLGGRGDTEAF

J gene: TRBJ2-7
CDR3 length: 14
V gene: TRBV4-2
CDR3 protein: ASSHWTSGRLDEQY

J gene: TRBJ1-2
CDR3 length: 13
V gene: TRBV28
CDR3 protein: ASSPGGQGDYGYT

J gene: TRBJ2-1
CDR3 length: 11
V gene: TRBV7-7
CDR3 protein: ASSLEGSGEQF

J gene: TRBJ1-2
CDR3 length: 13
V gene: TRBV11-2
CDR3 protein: ASSSGQGGYYGYT

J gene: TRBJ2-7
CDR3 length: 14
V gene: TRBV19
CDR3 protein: ASSISSGQGPYEQY

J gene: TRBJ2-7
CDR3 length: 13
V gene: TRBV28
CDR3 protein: ASSSADRAYYEQY

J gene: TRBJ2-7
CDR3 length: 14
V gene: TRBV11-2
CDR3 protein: ASSLGTSGRGYEQY

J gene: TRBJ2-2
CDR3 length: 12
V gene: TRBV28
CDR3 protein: ASSLSGLGGELF

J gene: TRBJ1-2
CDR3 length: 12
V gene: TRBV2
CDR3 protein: ASSEIEGLGGYT

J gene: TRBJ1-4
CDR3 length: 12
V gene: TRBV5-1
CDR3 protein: ASSSEGANEKLF

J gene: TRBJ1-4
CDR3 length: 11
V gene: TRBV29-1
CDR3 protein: SATGSRNEKLF

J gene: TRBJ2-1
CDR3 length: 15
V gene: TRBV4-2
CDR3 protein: ASSQDFYTSGSAEQF

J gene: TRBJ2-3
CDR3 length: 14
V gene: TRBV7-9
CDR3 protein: ASSLETSGLTDTQY

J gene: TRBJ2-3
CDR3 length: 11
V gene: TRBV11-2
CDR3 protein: ASSLGSTDTQY

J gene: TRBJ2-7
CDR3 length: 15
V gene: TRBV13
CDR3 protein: ASSLGQGQGSSYEQY

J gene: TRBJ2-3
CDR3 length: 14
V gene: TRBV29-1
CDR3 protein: SVGDLAGKSTDTQY

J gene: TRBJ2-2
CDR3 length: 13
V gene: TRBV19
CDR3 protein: ASSMRRAPEGELF

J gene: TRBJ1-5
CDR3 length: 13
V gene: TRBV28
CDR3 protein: ASGSPDHGNQPQH

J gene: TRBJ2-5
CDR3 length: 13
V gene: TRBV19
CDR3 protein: ASAGTGYPQETQY

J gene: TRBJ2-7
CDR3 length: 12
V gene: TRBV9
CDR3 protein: ASSATGTGGEQY

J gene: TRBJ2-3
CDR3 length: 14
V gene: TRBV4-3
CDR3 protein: ASSQDLAGGPDTQY

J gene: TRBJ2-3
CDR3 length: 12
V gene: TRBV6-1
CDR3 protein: ASSVSGSTDTQY

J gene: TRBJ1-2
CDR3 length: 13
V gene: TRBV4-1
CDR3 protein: ASSQEAGPGYGYT

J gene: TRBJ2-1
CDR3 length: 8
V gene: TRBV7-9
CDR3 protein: ASTRDEQF

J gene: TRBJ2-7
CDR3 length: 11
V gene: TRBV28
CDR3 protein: ASSLGQSYEQY

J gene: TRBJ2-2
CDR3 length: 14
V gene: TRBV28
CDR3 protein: ASSPPRQGGTGELF

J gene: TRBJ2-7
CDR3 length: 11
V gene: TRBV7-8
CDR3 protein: ASGRIQAFEQY

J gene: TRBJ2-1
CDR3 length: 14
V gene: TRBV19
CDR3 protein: ASSTNVAGGDNEQF